Shown below are 27 T cell receptor beta chains from a single sample sequenced in a study of blood T cell repertoires in COVID-19 (dated by TCRdb to the early 2020s). The library came from the immunoSEQ multiplex PCR assay. TCRdb holds this immuneACCESS table with in-frame rearrangements only. Some clones are missing; in checked studies, unresolved V genes explain under half, and the rest has no known cause. This sample gives some 58,000 clones in total; roughly 85% of them show up just once. The ten largest make up 1.2% of the sample. Material for sequencing was peripheral blood. These receptors were taken from a middle-aged man with acute or convalescent COVID-19.

The V and J genes are TRBV2 and TRBJ2-5; a weak D match, TRBD2 (5 bases). V was cut by 1 base and J by 2 bases, with 8 bases left in between. The CDR3 consists of 14 residues. Germline V gene sequence: CDR1 SNHLY, CDR2 FYNNEI. The CDR3 region has the DNA TGTGCCAGCAGTGAAGTTCGGGAACAAGAGACCCAGTACTTC. It specifies CASSEVREQETQYF. Complete variable domain (other parts from reference TRBV2 and TRBJ2-5): EPEVTQTPSHQVTQMGQEVILRCVPISNHLYFYWYRQILGQKVEFLVSFYNNEISEKSEIFDDQFSVERPDGSNFTLKIRSTKLEDSAMYFCASSEVREQETQYFGPGTRLLVL.

The V and J genes are TRBV29-1 and TRBJ1-1; a possible D gene is TRBD1 (6 bases). Deletions cut 5 bases from V and 1 base from J, with 11 bases between. Germline V lookup: CDR1 SQVTM, CDR2 ANQGSEA. The CDR3 is made up of 13 amino acids. CDR3 protein: CSVRQDGNTEAFF. The CDR3 coding sequence is TGCAGCGTTCGACAGGACGGGAACACTGAAGCTTTCTTT.

This chain links TRBV5-1 with TRBJ2-1, with 7 positions matching TRBD1. After removal of 4 bases from V and 1 base from J, the junction contained 5 bases not matched to a gene. This CDR3 spans 15 amino acids. Germline CDR1 reads SGHRS; CDR2 reads YFSETQ. The CDR3 region is CASSAEGASYNEQFF. CDR3 bases: TGCGCCAGCAGCGCCGAGGGGGCATCCTACAATGAGCAGTTCTTC.

This clone has just one count. The genes are TRBV5-4 and TRBJ1-2; 8 bases agree with TRBD1. This CDR3 comprises 12 residues. The trim removed 4 bases at V and 8 bases at J, leaving 4 bases unmatched. Germline CDR1 and CDR2: SGHNT and YYREEE (reference sequence). CDR3 in DNA: TGTGCCAGCAGCCTGAGGACAGGGGGCTACACCTTC. Translated: CASSLRTGGYTF.

V is TRBV19 and J is TRBJ2-5, with D possibly TRBD1 on 7 matching bases. The CDR3 contains 14 residues. The ends were cut back, 5 bases at V and 4 bases at J, with 14 bases in the middle. The germline CDR1 and CDR2 sequences are LNHDA and SQIVND (reference sequence). CDR3 region: CASSAGQRGETQYF. Written as DNA, the CDR3 is TGTGCCAGTAGTGCGGGACAGAGGGGAGAGACCCAGTACTTC.

The V call is TRBV11-2, the J call TRBJ2-5; 8 bases align to TRBD1. V lost 4 bases to trimming and J lost 5 bases; unmatched junction nucleotides: 6. CDR3 size: 14 residues. The germline V gene encodes CDR1 SGHAT and CDR2 FQNNGV. The CDR3 loop reads CASSSDRVVETQYF. As DNA, the CDR3 is TGTGCCAGCAGCTCGGACAGGGTGGTCGAGACCCAGTACTTC.

The rearrangement links TRBV5-3 to TRBJ1-2; TRBD1 agrees at 7 bases. TRBV5-3 carries the ORF label, with uncertain function. This CDR3 is 17 amino acids long. Unmatched junction bases numbered 10, after V lost 1 base and J lost 1 base. The CDR3 here is CARSLPPGQLINYGYTF. The CDR3 DNA sequence: TGTGCCAGAAGCTTGCCGCCGGGACAGCTTATTAACTATGGCTACACCTTC.

The table lists this clone with a count of one. This sequence joins TRBV11-2 and TRBJ1-1; D is undetermined. V shed 4 bases and J shed 7 bases, with 7 bases lying between them. This CDR3 region has 11 residues. Germline-derived CDR1 and CDR2 are SGHAT and FQNNGV. The CDR3 DNA reads TGTGCCAGCAGCTCGTTAAATGAAGCTTTCTTT. Its translation: CASSSLNEAFF.

The chain employs TRBV27 and TRBJ2-2; 8 bases map to TRBD1. This CDR3 has 14 amino acids. After removal of 6 bases from V and 4 bases from J, the junction contained 4 bases not matched to a gene. Germline lookup yields CDR1 MNHEY and CDR2 SMNVEV (reference sequence). The CDR3 bases are TGTGCCAGCAGGACGGGACAGGTCACCGGGGAGCTGTTTTTT. Translating it yields CASRTGQVTGELFF.

This rearrangement joins TRBV4-1 to TRBJ1-4; possible D gene TRBD1, 5 bases. From germline, CDR1 is MGHRA and CDR2 YSYEKL. The CDR3 contains 18 residues. V was shortened by 0 bases and J by 0 bases, with 14 bases between the two germline ends. Written as DNA, the CDR3 is TGCGCCAGCAGCCAAGAATCACAGGAGACCGCAACTAATGAAAAACTGTTTTTT. Protein product: CASSQESQETATNEKLFF.

The chain joins TRBV11-3 to TRBJ1-1; D not resolved. Trimming removed 0 bases from V and 8 bases from J, with 7 bases in between. Germline V gene lookup returns CDR1 SGHNT and CDR2 YENEEA. The CDR3 consists of 12 residues. The CDR3 DNA reads as TGTGCCAGCAGCTTAGAAGCCGGGGAAGCTTTCTTT. This codes for CASSLEAGEAFF.

The rearrangement links TRBV6-5 to TRBJ2-1, with TRBD1 matching 7 bases. V was pared by 5 bases and J by 9 bases, with 1 base of the junction left unmatched. Germline V gene lookup returns CDR1 MNHEY and CDR2 SVGAGI. There are 11 residues in the CDR3. The CDR3 DNA follows: TGTGCCAGCAGTAGGGGGCGTGAGCAGTTCTTC. Residues: CASSRGREQFF.

The chain carries TRBV5-4 and TRBJ2-1, with D maybe TRBD2 (6 bases). Germline V gene data show CDR1 as SGHNT and CDR2 as YYREEE (reference sequence). CDR3 length: 12 residues. V lost 4 bases, J lost 10 bases, and 12 bases lay in between. In nucleotides, the CDR3 is TGTGCCAGCAGCCCCGGGAGTAGGGAGCAGTTCTTC. Protein product: CASSPGSREQFF.

The rearrangement uses TRBV11-2 and TRBJ1-2, with D possibly matching TRBD1 (5 bases). Germline V gene lookup returns CDR1 SGHAT and CDR2 FQNNGV. Trimming pared 5 bases from V and 7 bases from J, leaving 14 bases between. The CDR3 consists of 13 residues. The CDR3 region is CASSLQGIGGYTF. In DNA form, the CDR3 reads TGTGCCAGCAGCCTTCAGGGCATCGGTGGCTACACCTTC.

This clone appeared a single time. The CDR3 here is CASETGTGFNGYTF. In DNA form, the CDR3 reads TGCGCCAGCGAAACAGGGACGGGGTTTAATGGCTACACCTTC. The rearrangement uses TRBV5-1 and TRBJ1-2, with D perhaps matching TRBD1 (6 bases). Trimming removed 7 bases from V and 6 bases from J, with 19 bases in between. Germline CDR1 and CDR2: SGHRS and YFSETQ. This CDR3 spans 14 amino acids.

The chain links TRBV24-1 to TRBJ2-5, with TRBD2 identical over 8 bases. CDR3 length: 15 residues. The germline CDR1 and CDR2 sequences are KGHDR and SFDVKD. Trimming removed 3 bases from V and 4 bases from J; junction bases left unmatched: 6. The CDR3 region is CATSDPGGRGETQYF. As DNA, the CDR3 is TGTGCCACCAGTGATCCGGGGGGGAGGGGAGAGACCCAGTACTTC.

The chain employs TRBV2 and TRBJ2-2, with D uncertain. CDR1 SNHLY and CDR2 FYNNEI come from the germline V gene. The length of the CDR3 is 14 residues. V lost 7 bases to trimming and J lost 2 bases, with 11 bases between them. Here the CDR3 reads CASIDNRNTGELFF. CDR3 nucleotides: TGTGCCAGCATAGACAACAGAAACACCGGGGAGCTGTTTTTT.

The V call is TRBV2, the J call TRBJ2-1, with 16 bases that match TRBD2. CDR1 SNHLY and CDR2 FYNNEI come from the germline V gene. J was trimmed by 6 bases and V by 6 bases; bases with no gene match: 8. This CDR3 has 17 residues. CDR3 region: CASRGLAGGLTFNEQFF. For the CDR3, the DNA is TGTGCCAGCAGGGGACTAGCGGGGGGGCTAACTTTCAATGAGCAGTTCTTC.

The chain recombines TRBV12-3 or TRBV12-4 with TRBJ1-3; a possible D gene is TRBD1 (6 bases). V shed 4 bases and J shed 2 bases, with 6 bases lying between them. The CDR3 extends over 13 amino acids. This CDR3 reads CASSYRAGNTIYF. The CDR3 DNA reads as TGTGCCAGCAGTTACAGGGCTGGAAACACCATATATTTT.

V and J are TRBV10-3 and TRBJ1-2; TRBD1 matches at 8 bases. Germline loops: CDR1 ENHRY, CDR2 SYGVKD. CDR3 length equals 15 residues. The J segment lost 2 bases and the V segment lost 3 bases, leaving 5 bases of the junction unmatched. CDR3 residues: CAISEGQGGNYGYTF. In nucleotides, the CDR3 is TGTGCCATCAGTGAAGGACAGGGAGGCAACTATGGCTACACCTTC.

In DNA form, the CDR3 reads TGTGCCAGCAGCTGGACTACCTGGGGGGAGCTGTTTTTT. Translating gives CASSWTTWGELFF. The chain joins TRBV11-3 to TRBJ2-2, with D tentatively TRBD2 (6 bases). Germline CDR1 SGHNT, CDR2 YENEEA. Trimming left V 4 bases short and J 8 bases short, with 11 bases between. CDR3 length: 13 residues.

The chain couples TRBV3-1 (or the pseudogene TRBV3-2) to TRBJ2-5; 7 nucleotides line up with TRBD2. With V trimmed by 4 bases and J by 2 bases, 4 bases remained unmatched. The length of the CDR3 is 14 residues. CDR1 and CDR2 (germline): LGHDT, YNNKEL (reference sequence). The CDR3: CASSLSGDQETQYF. As DNA, the CDR3 is TGTGCCAGCAGCCTCAGCGGGGATCAAGAGACCCAGTACTTC.

V is TRBV7-9 and J is TRBJ1-5; 7 positions match TRBD1. The CDR3 consists of 16 residues. J lost 7 bases, V lost 6 bases, and 15 bases had no gene match. The germline gives CDR1 SEHNR, CDR2 FQNEAQ (reference sequence). The CDR3 DNA sequence: TGTGCCAGCAGTCGACTCAAACCGGTAGGGGGCCAGCCCCAGCATTTT. It yields the protein CASSRLKPVGGQPQHF.

The chain has TRBV6-5 and TRBJ1-5; the D is unclear. Per germline, CDR1 MNHEY and CDR2 SVGAGI. The CDR3 spans 14 residues. Trimming pared 8 bases from V and 7 bases from J, leaving 18 bases between. CDR3 sequence: CASCPEGPGQPQHF. CDR3 DNA sequence: TGTGCCAGCTGCCCGGAGGGTCCTGGACAGCCCCAGCATTTT.

The rearrangement uses TRBV5-1 and TRBJ2-5, with D unresolved. The V gene's germline CDR1 is SGHRS and CDR2 YFSETQ. The V gene lost 0 bases and the J gene lost 3 bases, with 6 bases spanning the gap. The CDR3 is made up of 13 amino acids. The CDR3 loop is CASSLAPEETQYF. The CDR3 bases are TGCGCCAGCAGCTTGGCACCGGAAGAGACCCAGTACTTC.

The chain recombines TRBV15 with TRBJ1-2; D is perhaps TRBD1 (6 bases). The CDR3 totals 13 residues. The germline V and J ends were trimmed by 0 bases and 6 bases, with 8 bases remaining between them. Germline V gene lookup returns CDR1 LNHNV and CDR2 YYDKDF (reference sequence). Here the CDR3 DNA reads TGTGCCACCAGCAGAGAAGAGGGGGATGGCTACACCTTC. Translating gives CATSREEGDGYTF.

In its sample, this clone was seen many times. The chain links TRBV19 to TRBJ1-1, with D unresolved. Germline loops: CDR1 LNHDA, CDR2 SQIVND (reference sequence). CDR3 length equals 16 residues. Trimming removed 3 bases from V and 0 bases from J, with 14 bases in between. The CDR3 coding sequence is TGTGCCAGTAGTATTCGTCGAGGGCGCTTGAACACTGAAGCTTTCTTT. Encoded protein: CASSIRRGRLNTEAFF.